This T cell receptor beta chain was captured by sequencing in a study of blood T cell repertoires in COVID-19. Repertoires were generated with immunoSEQ multiplex PCR, while TCRdb's copy carries only in-frame clones and drops some. The sample consists of about 15,000 clones, roughly 85% of them appearing once. There are 15 residues in the CDR3. Trimming removed 2 bases from V and 6 bases from J; junction bases left unmatched: 6. The germline V gene has CDR1 MDHEN and CDR2 SYDVKM. The V gene is TRBV28, the J gene TRBJ1-4; 7 bases agree with TRBD1. Source material: peripheral blood. The sequence derives from a man aged 65 to 79 in a cohort sampled during active COVID-19. The CDR3 loop reads CASSLRAGGYEKLFF. Here the CDR3 DNA reads TGTGCCAGCAGTTTAAGGGCAGGGGGGTATGAAAAACTGTTTTTT.